This T cell receptor (beta chain) was captured by sequencing in a study (dated by TCRdb to about 2015). General notes on the study: Whether tumor-infiltrating Tregs in breast cancer are recruited from blood Tregs or converted in situ from other CD4+ T cell subsets was tested.

Broader findings and caveats from the paper: The greatest overlap of tumor-infiltrating Treg TCR alpha and beta sequences was observed with tumor naive CD4+ T cells, followed by blood naive CD4+ T cells. Validation in the larger cohort was restricted to a single TCR beta V-J rearrangement rather than whole repertoires. Tumor memory CD4+ T cell TCR gene usage was found to cluster with blood and lymph node memory CD4+ cells and with lymph node naive CD4+ cells.

To purify naive CD4+ T cells, the Miltenyi Naive CD4+ T Cell Isolation kit was used, and CD25 microbeads served to deplete Tregs. Tregs, naive and memory CD4+ T cells from tumor, blood and ipsilateral draining lymph nodes of 5 or 6 breast cancer patients underwent full-length TCR alpha and beta sequencing. Tumor tissue, along with lymph nodes from ipsilateral axillary dissection, was perfused with PBS, minced, and then digested using collagenase I and hyaluronidase. FACS confirmed that the sorted cell populations were more than 90% pure. Worth noting for this clonotype: Its antigen is currently not known. Per-base quality was not reported, and no clone a single base away is much larger than it.

CDR1 and CDR2 are drawn from the germline V gene: ENHRY, SYGVKD. The V end gives up 8 bases and the J end 4 bases, leaving 13 bases in the junction not matched to a gene. The CDR3 covers 15 residues, taking in both the cysteine and the phenylalanine. Here the CDR3 DNA is all that survives: 45 bases in frame from base 1. Amplification of full-length TCR variable regions was done by 5' RACE PCR using constant-region reverse primers, and this step was followed by semi-nested PCR with Nested Universal Primer A. Using the ReliaPrep RNA Cell Miniprep System, total RNA was extracted, and the SMARTer RACE 5'/3' Kit was then used to reverse transcribe the RNA into 5'RACE-ready cDNA. Multiplex adaptors were used to barcode the full-length TCR alpha and beta libraries, which were then sequenced on an Illumina MiSeq. The paper's processing steps were these. For each of nine subset-tissue groups, sequencing data from the five patients were pooled, and the groups were then compared using unsupervised clustering of TCR gene usage. The Morisita-Horn index, with shared sequences weighted by their contribution to each repertoire, was used to calculate repertoire similarity. The public sequencing data were trimmed at Q25 with fastp and processed into clonotypes with MiXCR by TCRdb, which kept only in-frame beta chains. Identical CDR3 protein sequences are pooled into one entry, listed with their most common genes and DNA. These V and J calls are TCRdb output, not the study's own analysis. The sample table contains 55,000 to 75,000 distinct CDR3 sequences; only one count was recorded for approximately 29% of them. The ten top clones hold over 2% of the sample.

This chain is built from TRBV10-3 and TRBJ1-2; TRBD1 aligns with 7 central bases. Sequenced input: tumor-infiltrating naive CD4+ T cells sorted from the breast tumor. The meaning of the sample's cell subset or site label: naive CD4+ T cells, CD4+CD45RA+CD25-. This TCR came from a female donor with breast cancer. The DNA sequence reads TGTGCCATCCGGAATGGGGACAGATTCGGCTATGGCTACACCTTC. It specifies CAIRNGDRFGYGYTF.